The source of this T cell receptor beta chain is a study of cytomegalovirus exposure and HLA in healthy donors. There are a few counts of this clone. Germline-derived CDR1 and CDR2 are MGHRA and YSYEKL. Germline trimming cut 3 bases from V and 7 bases from J; bases unmatched to any gene: 6. This CDR3 has 15 amino acids. At the time of sampling, donors were nominally healthy, though unrecorded immune exposures were likely. A multiplex PCR was run with 60 Vbeta primers and 13 Jbeta primers. Libraries were prepared by immunoSEQ multiplex PCR; TCRdb keeps only in-frame clonotypes and omits some of them. The table includes approximately 110,000 clones, 80% detected once.

Sequenced sample: PBMCs. The origin of this receptor is a man aged 45 to 65 in good health and CMV-seronegative. The rearrangement joins TRBV4-1 to TRBJ1-4; 9 bases match TRBD1. This chain's CDR3 is CASSHGGQGAEKLFF. The CDR3 DNA reads TGCGCCAGCAGCCATGGGGGACAGGGAGCTGAAAAACTGTTTTTT.